Listed below are T cell receptor beta chains from one sample, sequenced in a study of cytomegalovirus exposure and HLA in healthy donors. Clones were read by immunoSEQ multiplex PCR, and TCRdb kept only the in-frame ones, dropping some. The data show 200,000 or so clones, 87% seen once. Sequencing input: PBMCs. These receptors all stem from a man in his thirties or forties in good health and CMV-seronegative. CDR3s include the opening cysteine and the closing phenylalanine or tryptophan. D genes are given only for firm matches. The size entry is marked missing in some rows and otherwise reads once, few, many or a size class.

.	TRBV11-2	TRBJ2-1	.	TGTGCCAGCAGCCTAGCCCCGCTAGTAAGCAATGAGCAGTTCTTC	CASSLAPLVSNEQFF
.	TRBV28	TRBJ1-4	.	TGTGCCAGCAGTTTCAGCCGCGGCTTCCGGGAGGGGAATGAAAAACTGTTTTTT	CASSFSRGFREGNEKLFF
.	TRBV7-9	TRBJ2-7	.	TGTGCCAGCAGCCAAGGGGGGGGCGAGCAGTACTTC	CASSQGGGEQYF
.	TRBV9	TRBJ2-5	once	TGTGCCAGCAGCTATAGCCAAGAGACCCAGTACTTC	CASSYSQETQYF
.	TRBV20-1	TRBJ2-1	.	TGCAGTGCTAGCCCCGGGGATGAGCAGTTCTTC	CSASPGDEQFF
TRBD2	TRBV5-5	TRBJ2-7	.	TGTGCCAGCAGGCCTATAGCGGGGGATTCCTACGAGCAGTACTTC	CASRPIAGDSYEQYF
TRBD1	TRBV4-1	TRBJ1-2	once	TGCGCCAGCAGCCAAGATAGATCAGGGGGCTATGGCTACACCTTC	CASSQDRSGGYGYTF
.	TRBV5-8	TRBJ1-2	.	TGTGCCAGCAGCCCGAGCCAGAGGTACACCTTC	CASSPSQRYTF
.	TRBV7-9	TRBJ2-1	.	TGTGCCAGCAGCGCCTTGACAGAGCAGTTCTTC	CASSALTEQFF
.	TRBV28	TRBJ1-1	.	TGTGCCAGCAGTTTAGGACCTCAGGGATTCAACACTGAAGCTTTCTTT	CASSLGPQGFNTEAFF
.	TRBV6-1	TRBJ1-1	.	TGTGCCAGCAGTGAAGTCCTCCGCGACACTGAAGCTTTCTTT	CASSEVLRDTEAFF
TRBD1	TRBV28	TRBJ1-5	.	TGTGCCAGCAGCCTAAGCTTCCGGACAGGCTCTTTTGGGAGCAATCAGCCCCAGCATTTT	CASSLSFRTGSFGSNQPQHF
TRBD1	TRBV6-5	TRBJ2-7	.	TGTGCCAGCAGGGTAGGACAGGGGTGGACCTACGAGCAGTACTTC	CASRVGQGWTYEQYF
.	TRBV10-3	TRBJ2-5	.	TGTGCCATCAGTGGGGCGGGGGCCAGGGATGAGACCCAGTACTTC	CAISGAGARDETQYF
.	TRBV6-5	TRBJ1-2	.	TGTGCCAGCAGTGTTGGAGGGCTTCTTGGCTACACCTTC	CASSVGGLLGYTF
TRBD1	TRBV4-1	TRBJ1-6	few	TGCGCCAGCAGTTTCGGACAGGGAAATTCACCCCTCCACTTT	CASSFGQGNSPLHF
.	TRBV25-1	TRBJ2-7	.	TGTGCCAGCAGTGAGCTGACAGACCTTCACTCCTACGAGCAGTACTTC	CASSELTDLHSYEQYF
TRBD1	TRBV27	TRBJ2-7	.	TGTGCCAGCAGCCCGGACAGGCCAGGCTACGAGCAGTACTTC	CASSPDRPGYEQYF
.	TRBV11-1	TRBJ2-1	.	TGTGCCAGCAGCTATAGCGGGACAGGGCGTTACAATGAGCAGTTCTTC	CASSYSGTGRYNEQFF
TRBD1	TRBV28	TRBJ2-7	.	TGTGCCAGCAGTACAACAGGGGGTCGCTCCTACGAGCAGTACTTC	CASSTTGGRSYEQYF
TRBD1	TRBV7-2	TRBJ1-2	.	TGTGCCAGCAGCTTAGAAGGGACAGGGGGCAGCTATGGCTACACCTTC	CASSLEGTGGSYGYTF
TRBD1	TRBV5-1	TRBJ1-1	.	TGCGCCAGCAGCTTGGATAGGACAGGGGATACTGAAGCTTTCTTT	CASSLDRTGDTEAFF
TRBD1	TRBV28	TRBJ2-2	few	TGTGCCAGCAGTTTAGGGACAGGGCCCCCGAACACCGGGGAGCTGTTTTTT	CASSLGTGPPNTGELFF
.	TRBV25-1	TRBJ2-7	.	TGTGCCAGCAGTGAGGCAGGGATTACCTACGAGCAGTACTTC	CASSEAGITYEQYF
.	TRBV28	TRBJ2-3	.	TGTGCCAGCAGCTCGGTCGTGGATACGCAGTATTTT	CASSSVVDTQYF
TRBD2	TRBV5-1	TRBJ2-5	once	TGCGCCAGCAGCTCGGGGGTAGCGAAGCGGGGGGCGGAGACCCAGTACTTC	CASSSGVAKRGAETQYF
TRBD2	TRBV5-1	TRBJ2-6	.	TGCGCCAGCAGCTTGGCAATGACTAGCGGCTCTGGGGCCAACGTCCTGACTTTC	CASSLAMTSGSGANVLTF
TRBD1	TRBV5-1	TRBJ2-7	.	TGCGCCAGCAGCGAGACAGGGCTCCCTCCCTACGAGCAGTACTTC	CASSETGLPPYEQYF
TRBD1	TRBV5-6	TRBJ2-7	.	TGTGCCAGCAGCCCGTTAAGGGACAGGCCGACCTACGAGCAGTACTTC	CASSPLRDRPTYEQYF
.	TRBV2	TRBJ1-1	.	TGTGCCAGCAGTGAAGTTCGGGGGTACACTGAAGCTTTCTTT	CASSEVRGYTEAFF
TRBD1	TRBV9	TRBJ2-7	.	TGTGCCAGCAGCGCAGAAGGGACAGGGGGCGCCTACGAGCAGTACTTC	CASSAEGTGGAYEQYF
TRBD1	TRBV27	TRBJ1-2	.	TGTGCCAGCAGGCGACAGGGCGTATCCTATGGCTACACCTTC	CASRRQGVSYGYTF
TRBD2	TRBV10-3	TRBJ2-3	once	TGTGCTATCAAGTCCCCTAGCGGGACGAGCACAGATACGCAGTATTTT	CAIKSPSGTSTDTQYF
.	TRBV7-8	TRBJ2-7	once	TGTGCCAGCAGCGTCAGGGACGAGCAGTACTTC	CASSVRDEQYF
.	TRBV5-1	TRBJ2-1	once	TGCGCCAGCACCTCGTCAGGGTCCTACAATGAGCAGTTCTTC	CASTSSGSYNEQFF
TRBD1	TRBV14	TRBJ1-1	.	TGTGCCAGCAGGCCAAGGTCGGGGACAGGGACTGAAGCTTTCTTT	CASRPRSGTGTEAFF
.	TRBV7-8	TRBJ1-4	.	TGTGCCAGCAGTCGATCCGGGACATCGCATCTGTTTTTT	CASSRSGTSHLFF
.	TRBV30	TRBJ2-7	once	TGTGCCTGGAGTGTCGGGCAGGGTCCCTACGAGCAGTACTTC	CAWSVGQGPYEQYF
.	TRBV18	TRBJ1-6	once	TGTGCCAGCTCACGGGGCCTAGATTGGAATAATTCACCCCTCCACTTT	CASSRGLDWNNSPLHF
TRBD2	TRBV7-9	TRBJ2-1	once	TGTGCCAGCAGCTTACTAGCGGGAGGATCCAATGAGCAGTTCTTC	CASSLLAGGSNEQFF